These T cell receptor beta chains were read from a single sample in a study of regulatory T cells in long-lasting Graves disease. TCRdb redid the calling of the multiplex PCR reads with MiXCR, one entry per CDR3 protein. The sample has 250,000 to 300,000 distinct CDR3 sequences; more than 20% are singletons. The material sequenced was peripheral blood mononuclear cells (PBMCs), taken when the disease was refractory, from a patient treated with antithyroid drugs. Receptors originate from a female donor with Graves disease. Each CDR3 is given with its conserved first and last residue. D genes are given only for firm matches. A clone size is listed for some rows: how often the clone was seen (once, few, many), or a class if it is expanded.

TRBJ2-1 | NA | TRBV28 | NA | CASSPPDRAMSNEQFF | TGTGCCAGCAGTCCCCCAGATAGGGCTATGAGTAATGAGCAGTTCTTC
TRBJ1-2 | NA | TRBV10-3 | few | CAISGGQEVPYGYTF | TGTGCCATCAGTGGGGGGCAGGAAGTTCCCTATGGCTACACCTTC
TRBJ1-5 | TRBD1 | TRBV28 | many | CASRTGFDNQPQHF | TGTGCCAGCCGGACAGGGTTTGACAATCAGCCCCAGCATTTT
TRBJ2-1 | TRBD2 | TRBV12-3/TRBV12-4 | NA | CASSHTSGAYNEQFF | TGTGCCAGCAGTCATACTAGCGGGGCATACAATGAGCAGTTCTTC
TRBJ1-2 | NA | TRBV6-5 | many | CASSYSFPWEAGGYTF | TGTGCCAGCAGTTACTCCTTTCCCTGGGAGGCAGGTGGCTACACCTTC
TRBJ2-2 | TRBD2 | TRBV7-9 | NA | CASRQTSGRVGTGELFF | TGTGCCAGCAGACAGACTAGCGGGAGAGTCGGCACCGGGGAGCTGTTTTTT
TRBJ2-7 | NA | TRBV5-1 | few | CASSSDARATTEQYF | TGCGCCAGCAGCTCGGACGCTAGGGCTACTACGGAGCAGTACTTC
TRBJ2-7 | NA | TRBV20-1 | NA | CSARDQGRAYEQYF | TGCAGTGCTAGAGATCAGGGCAGAGCCTACGAGCAGTACTTC
TRBJ1-1 | TRBD1 | TRBV18 | NA | CASSRGQVMNTEAFF | TGTGCCAGCTCACGCGGACAGGTGATGAACACTGAAGCTTTCTTT
TRBJ1-2 | NA | TRBV6-1 | many | CATNGEGGGYTF | TGTGCCACTAACGGCGAGGGAGGCGGCTACACCTTC
TRBJ1-4 | TRBD1 | TRBV27 | NA | CASSSETGSREKLFF | TGTGCCAGCAGTTCAGAGACAGGGAGTCGGGAAAAACTGTTTTTT
TRBJ1-6 | TRBD1 | TRBV28 | many | CASSLSWGQGGSPLHF | TGTGCCAGCAGTTTATCGTGGGGACAGGGAGGATCACCCCTCCACTTT
TRBJ1-1 | TRBD1 | TRBV28 | few | CASSSNRGSTEAFF | TGTGCCAGCAGTTCCAACAGGGGCAGCACTGAAGCTTTCTTT
TRBJ2-1 | TRBD2 | TRBV2 | NA | CASSEKSGVYNEQFF | TGTGCCAGCAGTGAAAAAAGCGGGGTATACAATGAGCAGTTCTTC
TRBJ2-7 | TRBD2 | TRBV6-2/TRBV6-3 | many | CASSSPGGREQYF | TGTGCCAGCAGTTCGCCGGGAGGGCGCGAGCAGTACTTC
TRBJ1-5 | NA | TRBV5-1 | once | CASSFIGGDSNQPQHF | TGCGCCAGCAGCTTCATAGGTGGGGATAGCAATCAGCCCCAGCATTTT
TRBJ2-7 | NA | TRBV5-1 | NA | CASSPPSDYEQYF | TGCGCCAGCAGCCCCCCCTCAGATTACGAGCAGTACTTC
TRBJ2-4 | TRBD2 | TRBV4-3 | few | CASSQDTPHLREGRIVKDIQYF | TGCGCCAGCAGCCAAGATACGCCCCACTTACGGGAGGGCCGAATAGTTAAGGACATTCAGTACTTC
TRBJ2-2 | NA | TRBV7-3 | NA | CASSPRREHTGELFF | TGTGCCAGCAGCCCGCGACGGGAGCACACCGGGGAGCTGTTTTTT
TRBJ2-5 | TRBD2 | TRBV4-1 | few | CASSQGYGTSGIETQYF | TGCGCCAGCAGCCAAGGTTACGGGACTAGCGGGATTGAGACCCAGTACTTC
TRBJ1-4 | TRBD1 | TRBV5-8 | few | CASSLRDSNPGEKLFF | TGTGCCAGCAGCTTGAGGGACAGTAATCCTGGTGAAAAACTGTTTTTT
TRBJ1-1 | NA | TRBV28 | few | CASRINTKAFF | TGTGCCAGCAGGATTAACACTAAAGCTTTCTTT
TRBJ2-3 | TRBD2 | TRBV12-3/TRBV12-4 | few | CASSFRPGGRTDTQYF | TGTGCCAGCAGTTTCCGTCCGGGAGGCCGCACAGATACGCAGTATTTT
TRBJ2-5 | NA | TRBV28 | once | CASSPSYEETQYF | TGTGCCAGCAGTCCCAGCTATGAGGAGACCCAGTACTTC
TRBJ2-5 | TRBD2 | TRBV5-5 | few | CASSLFPAGGSETQYF | TGTGCCAGCAGCTTGTTCCCTGCGGGAGGGTCAGAGACCCAGTACTTC
TRBJ2-5 | NA | TRBV6-2/TRBV6-3 | many | CASSVSGLETQYF | TGTGCCAGCAGTGTCTCAGGGCTTGAGACCCAGTACTTC
TRBJ2-1 | NA | TRBV7-6 | NA | CASSLVWTNSYNEQFF | TGTGCCAGCAGCTTAGTGTGGACTAACTCCTACAATGAGCAGTTCTTC
TRBJ2-7 | TRBD2 | TRBV5-1 | many | CASSAAGGLFYEQYF | TGCGCCAGCAGCGCGGCGGGGGGCCTCTTCTACGAGCAGTACTTC
TRBJ1-1 | NA | TRBV7-9 | NA | CASSLDWDGGGGAFF | TGTGCCAGCAGCTTAGACTGGGACGGCGGGGGGGGAGCTTTCTTT
TRBJ1-2 | TRBD1 | TRBV28 | NA | CATRGDSVYTF | TGTGCCACCAGGGGGGACAGCGTCTACACCTTC
TRBJ1-3 | TRBD1 | TRBV12-3/TRBV12-4 | many | CASSADRGTLDTIYF | TGTGCCAGCAGTGCGGACAGGGGTACGTTGGACACCATATATTTT
TRBJ2-2 | NA | TRBV7-9 | NA | CATEGNTGELFF | TGTGCCACCGAAGGGAACACCGGGGAGCTGTTTTTT
TRBJ2-2 | NA | TRBV7-2 | NA | CASSLDAVGGELFF | TGTGCCAGCAGCTTAGACGCAGTGGGCGGGGAGCTGTTTTTT
TRBJ2-7 | NA | TRBV4-3 | few | CASSQGQGLPYEQYF | TGCGCCAGCAGCCAGGGCCAGGGGCTACCCTACGAGCAGTACTTC
TRBJ2-7 | TRBD1 | TRBV12-3/TRBV12-4 | few | CASSLRWDRGHEQYF | TGTGCCAGCAGTCTACGATGGGACAGGGGACACGAGCAGTACTTC
TRBJ1-1 | NA | TRBV28 | many | CASSVPGLLILPDTEAFF | TGTGCCAGCAGTGTCCCAGGGTTATTAATTCTTCCGGACACTGAAGCTTTCTTT
TRBJ1-1 | TRBD1 | TRBV2 | many | CASSGDRNTEAFF | TGTGCCAGCAGTGGGGACAGAAACACTGAAGCTTTCTTT
TRBJ2-5 | NA | TRBV4-1 | NA | CASSQDGRDQETQYF | TGCGCCAGCAGCCAAGATGGGCGGGACCAAGAGACCCAGTACTTC
TRBJ2-7 | NA | TRBV6-1 | few | CASSPETRRYEQYF | TGTGCCAGCAGTCCCGAGACTAGACGCTACGAGCAGTACTTC
TRBJ2-2 | TRBD2 | TRBV12-3/TRBV12-4 | NA | CASRPGLALGNTGELFF | TGTGCCAGCAGACCGGGACTAGCTTTGGGTAACACCGGGGAGCTGTTTTTT
TRBJ2-1 | TRBD1 | TRBV2 | once | CASSRTGINEQFF | TGTGCCAGCAGCAGGACAGGGATCAATGAGCAGTTCTTC
TRBJ1-2 | TRBD1 | TRBV6-1 | NA | CASRKGQGGYGYTF | TGTGCCAGCAGAAAGGGACAGGGCGGCTATGGCTACACCTTC
TRBJ2-2 | NA | TRBV24-1 | many | CATSDIRNTGELFF | TGTGCCACCAGTGACATCCGGAACACCGGGGAGCTGTTTTTT
TRBJ2-5 | NA | TRBV5-1 | few | CASSPLIQETQYF | TGCGCCAGCAGCCCCTTAATCCAAGAGACCCAGTACTTC
TRBJ1-1 | NA | TRBV9 | few | CASSVGGGTTEAFF | TGTGCCAGCAGCGTCGGGGGGGGGACCACTGAAGCTTTCTTT
TRBJ1-2 | TRBD1 | TRBV29-1 | once | CSASSGTGLGRTF | TGCAGCGCCTCTTCCGGGACAGGCTTGGGTAGGACCTTC
TRBJ1-1 | TRBD1 | TRBV2 | many | CASRDLQGGRRAFF | TGTGCCAGCAGGGATTTACAGGGGGGACGGCGGGCTTTCTTT
TRBJ1-2 | NA | TRBV4-1 | few | CASSQDAGPGTLYGYTF | TGCGCCAGCAGCCAAGATGCAGGCCCCGGGACCCTCTATGGCTACACCTTC
TRBJ1-1 | NA | TRBV18 | many | CASSPTEEAFF | TGTGCCAGCTCACCGACAGAAGAAGCTTTCTTT
TRBJ2-7 | NA | TRBV28 | many | CASSSTDMKTYF | TGTGCCAGCAGTTCGACAGACATGAAGACGTACTTC
TRBJ2-1 | TRBD1 | TRBV7-9 | few | CASSPPDRYNEQFF | TGTGCCAGCAGTCCACCGGACAGGTACAATGAGCAGTTCTTC
TRBJ2-5 | NA | TRBV10-3 | few | CAISEPWGGGAQETQYF | TGTGCCATCAGTGAGCCGTGGGGTGGCGGGGCCCAAGAGACCCAGTACTTC